These T cell receptor beta chains were read from a single sample in a study of blood T cells in healthy people across ages. TCRdb ran MiXCR on the 5' RACE reads and lists one entry per CDR3 protein. Counted here are approximately 830,000 distinct CDR3 sequences, around two thirds occurring once; the ten biggest clones make up around a quarter. Sequenced sample: blood. The source of these receptors is a man younger than 40 in good health. Each CDR3 is given with its conserved first and last residue. The D gene is left open where the match is weak. A row's size may be missing; if present it is once, few, many or a size class.

J gene: TRBJ2-1; clone size: -; V gene: TRBV7-9; D gene: TRBD1; CDR3 DNA: TGTGCCAGCAGCTACCCTCCGGACAGGCTGGCAAATGAGCAGTTCTTC; CDR3 protein: CASSYPPDRLANEQFF
J gene: TRBJ2-5; clone size: -; V gene: TRBV20-1; D gene: TRBD2; CDR3 DNA: TGCAGTGCTATCCCTAGCGGGGGGGCCCAGACCCAGTACTTC; CDR3 protein: CSAIPSGGAQTQYF
J gene: TRBJ1-2; clone size: -; V gene: TRBV27; D gene: -; CDR3 DNA: TGTGCCAGCAGTTTTAGGGTTAACTATGGCTACACCTTC; CDR3 protein: CASSFRVNYGYTF
J gene: TRBJ1-4; clone size: -; V gene: TRBV7-9; D gene: -; CDR3 DNA: TGTGCCAGCAGCCCCGGGGAGGTCTTTAATGAAAAACTGTTTTTT; CDR3 protein: CASSPGEVFNEKLFF
J gene: TRBJ2-5; clone size: -; V gene: TRBV5-1; D gene: -; CDR3 DNA: TGCGCCAGCAGCGCGGGACTCCACGGGGAGACCCAGTACTTC; CDR3 protein: CASSAGLHGETQYF
J gene: TRBJ2-5; clone size: -; V gene: TRBV7-2; D gene: TRBD2; CDR3 DNA: TGTGCCAGCAGCTTAGAAGTCGTTGCGGGGGGCCGTGAGCAGTACTTC; CDR3 protein: CASSLEVVAGGREQYF
J gene: TRBJ1-2; clone size: -; V gene: TRBV29-1; D gene: -; CDR3 DNA: TGCAGCGCCGGGACCCCTGGCTACACCTTC; CDR3 protein: CSAGTPGYTF
J gene: TRBJ2-1; clone size: -; V gene: TRBV9; D gene: TRBD2; CDR3 DNA: TGTGCCAGCAGCTCCAGAGTCAGCGGGGGGGCCCCGGATGAGCAGTTCTTC; CDR3 protein: CASSSRVSGGAPDEQFF
J gene: TRBJ2-5; clone size: -; V gene: TRBV10-3; D gene: TRBD1; CDR3 DNA: TGTGCCATCAGTGACCGGCAGGGGGCCGGGGAGACCCAGTACTTC; CDR3 protein: CAISDRQGAGETQYF
J gene: TRBJ2-7; clone size: -; V gene: TRBV6-2/TRBV6-3; D gene: TRBD2; CDR3 DNA: TGTGCCAGCAGCCCCGGGCCGGGGGGCTACGAGCAGTACTTC; CDR3 protein: CASSPGPGGYEQYF
J gene: TRBJ2-7; clone size: -; V gene: TRBV29-1; D gene: -; CDR3 DNA: TGCAGCGTTGGCCGGTTAGGGGGCGAGCAGTACTTC; CDR3 protein: CSVGRLGGEQYF
J gene: TRBJ2-7; clone size: few; V gene: TRBV27; D gene: -; CDR3 DNA: TGTGCCAGCAGTTCCGGACGGTCCTACGAGCAGTACTTC; CDR3 protein: CASSSGRSYEQYF
J gene: TRBJ2-3; clone size: once; V gene: TRBV4-2; D gene: TRBD2; CDR3 DNA: TGTGCCAGCAACCCCGGGGGAGGGCGTGGAGATACGCAGTATTTT; CDR3 protein: CASNPGGGRGDTQYF
J gene: TRBJ2-7; clone size: -; V gene: TRBV9; D gene: TRBD1; CDR3 DNA: TGTGCCAGCAGCGTAGTAGGGACAGGGGGAAACGAGCAGTACTTC; CDR3 protein: CASSVVGTGGNEQYF
J gene: TRBJ2-5; clone size: -; V gene: TRBV7-2; D gene: -; CDR3 DNA: TGTGCCAGCAGCCGTCGCCAGGGGTCCCAAGAGACCCAGTACTTC; CDR3 protein: CASSRRQGSQETQYF
J gene: TRBJ2-3; clone size: few; V gene: TRBV5-1; D gene: -; CDR3 DNA: TGCGCCAGCAGCTTGACCCCCCAAGATACGCAGTATTTT; CDR3 protein: CASSLTPQDTQYF
J gene: TRBJ2-7; clone size: -; V gene: TRBV4-2; D gene: -; CDR3 DNA: TGTGCCAGCAGCCAAGATCGGTCAGGTTGGTCGAGCTCCTACGAGCAGTACTTC; CDR3 protein: CASSQDRSGWSSSYEQYF
J gene: TRBJ2-7; clone size: -; V gene: TRBV4-2; D gene: -; CDR3 DNA: TGTGCCAGCAGCCAAGCCCCGACCTACGAGCAGTACTTC; CDR3 protein: CASSQAPTYEQYF
J gene: TRBJ2-7; clone size: -; V gene: TRBV7-9; D gene: -; CDR3 DNA: TGTGCCAGCAGCTTATCTAGTGGCGAGCAGTACTTC; CDR3 protein: CASSLSSGEQYF
J gene: TRBJ1-5; clone size: few; V gene: TRBV7-3; D gene: -; CDR3 DNA: TGTGCCAGCAGCCCCCTTCCCAATCAGCCCCAGCATTTT; CDR3 protein: CASSPLPNQPQHF
J gene: TRBJ2-1; clone size: -; V gene: TRBV9; D gene: -; CDR3 DNA: TGTGCCAGCAGCCCGGGACATCAGCGGGGTCTTATAGAGGATGAGCAGTTCTTC; CDR3 protein: CASSPGHQRGLIEDEQFF
J gene: TRBJ2-3; clone size: -; V gene: TRBV7-2; D gene: -; CDR3 DNA: TGTGCCAGCAGCTTAAAGGTGGGGGCCGCAGATACGCAGTATTTT; CDR3 protein: CASSLKVGAADTQYF
J gene: TRBJ2-3; clone size: -; V gene: TRBV7-2; D gene: -; CDR3 DNA: TGTGCCAGCAGCCCAGTGGGACGGATGGTATACACAGATACGCAGTATTTT; CDR3 protein: CASSPVGRMVYTDTQYF
J gene: TRBJ1-2; clone size: -; V gene: TRBV29-1; D gene: -; CDR3 DNA: TGCAGCGTTGAAGCTTGGGTCAATGGCTACACCTTC; CDR3 protein: CSVEAWVNGYTF
J gene: TRBJ1-2; clone size: once; V gene: TRBV6-5; D gene: TRBD1; CDR3 DNA: TGTGCCAGCAGTACCCCGGGACAGGCGAACTATGGCTACACCTTC; CDR3 protein: CASSTPGQANYGYTF
J gene: TRBJ2-7; clone size: -; V gene: TRBV10-3; D gene: TRBD1; CDR3 DNA: TGTGCCATCAGTCGAGGGACAGAAGGCGAGCAGTACTTC; CDR3 protein: CAISRGTEGEQYF
J gene: TRBJ1-6; clone size: -; V gene: TRBV6-5; D gene: -; CDR3 DNA: TGTGCCAGCAGTCCGACTGCAGGGATGCGGTCACCCCTCCACTTT; CDR3 protein: CASSPTAGMRSPLHF
J gene: TRBJ2-7; clone size: few; V gene: TRBV7-2; D gene: TRBD2; CDR3 DNA: TGTGCCAGCAGCTTAGCGGAGGGACTAGGCTACGAGCAGTACTTC; CDR3 protein: CASSLAEGLGYEQYF
J gene: TRBJ2-3; clone size: few; V gene: TRBV29-1; D gene: TRBD1; CDR3 DNA: TGCAGCGTTGAAGGAAGACGGACAGGGTGGACAGATACGCAGTATTTT; CDR3 protein: CSVEGRRTGWTDTQYF
J gene: TRBJ2-3; clone size: few; V gene: TRBV29-1; D gene: -; CDR3 DNA: TGCAGCGTTGAGGGTAGGGCAGTTGGAGATACGCAGTATTTT; CDR3 protein: CSVEGRAVGDTQYF
J gene: TRBJ2-3; clone size: -; V gene: TRBV5-1; D gene: TRBD2; CDR3 DNA: TGCGCCAGCAGCTTGAGCGGGGGGCACGGTAATACGCAGTATTTT; CDR3 protein: CASSLSGGHGNTQYF
J gene: TRBJ2-3; clone size: -; V gene: TRBV9; D gene: TRBD2; CDR3 DNA: TGTGCCAGCAGCGCTAGCGGGGTGTCAGATACGCAGTATTTT; CDR3 protein: CASSASGVSDTQYF
J gene: TRBJ2-7; clone size: -; V gene: TRBV5-1; D gene: -; CDR3 DNA: TGCGCCAGCAGCTTGGAAACCCCCTCCTACGAGCAGTACTTC; CDR3 protein: CASSLETPSYEQYF
J gene: TRBJ2-5; clone size: -; V gene: TRBV5-1; D gene: -; CDR3 DNA: TGCGCCAGCAGCTGGGTGTCCTGGACGGCAGAAGAGACCCAGTACTTC; CDR3 protein: CASSWVSWTAEETQYF
J gene: TRBJ2-3; clone size: -; V gene: TRBV5-1; D gene: TRBD1; CDR3 DNA: TGCGCCAGACCGGGACAGGCCCTTTTTGATACGCAGTATTTT; CDR3 protein: CARPGQALFDTQYF
J gene: TRBJ1-5; clone size: -; V gene: TRBV18; D gene: -; CDR3 DNA: TGTGCCAGCGCACTCCCTAATCAGCCCCAGCATTTT; CDR3 protein: CASALPNQPQHF
J gene: TRBJ2-5; clone size: -; V gene: TRBV4-2; D gene: TRBD2; CDR3 DNA: TGTGCCAGCAGCCGCCAGGTCGACGACGGGAGGGAGACCCAGTACTTC; CDR3 protein: CASSRQVDDGRETQYF
J gene: TRBJ2-5; clone size: few; V gene: TRBV20-1; D gene: TRBD2; CDR3 DNA: TGCAGTGCGGGTTCTAGCGGGGGTGTTCAAGAGACCCAGTACTTC; CDR3 protein: CSAGSSGGVQETQYF